This is a list of T cell receptor beta chains from one sample in a study of CD8 T cells in ankylosing spondylitis. In TCRdb, the 5' RACE reads were re-called with MiXCR into one record per CDR3 protein. Of around 480,000 distinct CDR3 sequences listed, 15% to 20% are singletons. Specimen: blood, either unsorted or a sorted T cell fraction (not recorded which). The receptors stem from a male donor with ankylosing spondylitis. CDR3s include the opening cysteine and the closing phenylalanine or tryptophan. Fields, in order: V gene, J gene, D gene, clone size, CDR3 DNA, CDR3 protein. A D gene is named only where the DNA matches it firmly. Clone size is stated in some rows and not others, as once, few, many or a class when expanded.

V gene: TRBV28; J gene: TRBJ2-3; D gene: NA; clone size: NA; CDR3 DNA: TGTGCCAGCAGTTACGGGGTTAAGATGGATACGCAGTATTTT; CDR3 protein: CASSYGVKMDTQYF
V gene: TRBV28; J gene: TRBJ1-1; D gene: NA; clone size: NA; CDR3 DNA: TGTGCCAGCAGTCCCCACAGGGTGGTCGACACTGAAGCTTTCTTT; CDR3 protein: CASSPHRVVDTEAFF
V gene: TRBV7-9; J gene: TRBJ2-1; D gene: NA; clone size: few; CDR3 DNA: TGTGCCGGTTCCAGGGGGGGCAATGAGCAGTTCTTC; CDR3 protein: CAGSRGGNEQFF
V gene: TRBV6-2/TRBV6-3; J gene: TRBJ2-1; D gene: NA; clone size: few; CDR3 DNA: TGTGCCAGCAGTTACTCGCGGGATGTCTCCTACAATGAGCAGTTCTTC; CDR3 protein: CASSYSRDVSYNEQFF
V gene: TRBV28; J gene: TRBJ2-5; D gene: NA; clone size: many; CDR3 DNA: TGTGCCAGCAGACGTCTAGCCCGGGAGACCCAGTACTTC; CDR3 protein: CASRRLARETQYF
V gene: TRBV7-9; J gene: TRBJ2-7; D gene: NA; clone size: NA; CDR3 DNA: TGTGCCAGCACCCCTGGGGGGGCTAGCTACGAGCAGTACTTC; CDR3 protein: CASTPGGASYEQYF
V gene: TRBV6-5; J gene: TRBJ2-2; D gene: NA; clone size: many; CDR3 DNA: TGTGCCAGCAGTTACGGGAAGGGGAGCACCGGGGAGCTGTTTTTT; CDR3 protein: CASSYGKGSTGELFF
V gene: TRBV2; J gene: TRBJ2-3; D gene: TRBD2; clone size: NA; CDR3 DNA: TGTGCCAGCAAGGACGGGGGGGCCAAAGATACGCAGTATTTT; CDR3 protein: CASKDGGAKDTQYF
V gene: TRBV19; J gene: TRBJ2-1; D gene: NA; clone size: few; CDR3 DNA: TGTGCCAGTAGTATAGAGGACAGTTACAATGAGCAGTTCTTC; CDR3 protein: CASSIEDSYNEQFF
V gene: TRBV3-1; J gene: TRBJ2-1; D gene: TRBD2; clone size: NA; CDR3 DNA: TGTGCCAGCAGCCAAGCGGGGGGGCGTTACAATGAGCAGTTCTTC; CDR3 protein: CASSQAGGRYNEQFF
V gene: TRBV7-3; J gene: TRBJ2-1; D gene: TRBD2; clone size: NA; CDR3 DNA: TGTGCCAGCAGCTTCGGACTAGCGGGAGGTTATGAGCAGTTCTTC; CDR3 protein: CASSFGLAGGYEQFF
V gene: TRBV29-1; J gene: TRBJ2-1; D gene: TRBD2; clone size: many; CDR3 DNA: TGCAGCGTTGAATCTGGGCTAGCGGGAAGTGAGCAGTTCTTC; CDR3 protein: CSVESGLAGSEQFF
V gene: TRBV20-1; J gene: TRBJ1-5; D gene: NA; clone size: few; CDR3 DNA: TGCAGTGCTAGAGAGCGCCTCGTTTCGAATCAGCCCCAGCATTTT; CDR3 protein: CSARERLVSNQPQHF
V gene: TRBV4-1; J gene: TRBJ2-7; D gene: TRBD1; clone size: NA; CDR3 DNA: TGCGCCAGCAGCCAAGCTGTAGGACAGGGGATCTACGAGCAGTACTTC; CDR3 protein: CASSQAVGQGIYEQYF
V gene: TRBV18; J gene: TRBJ2-5; D gene: NA; clone size: NA; CDR3 DNA: TGTGCCAGCTCACCACTGACCGGGGAGCTACAAGAGACCCAGTACTTC; CDR3 protein: CASSPLTGELQETQYF
V gene: TRBV12-3/TRBV12-4; J gene: TRBJ2-6; D gene: NA; clone size: few; CDR3 DNA: TGTGCCAGCAGTGCAGGGGCTGGGGCCAACGTCCTGACTTTC; CDR3 protein: CASSAGAGANVLTF
V gene: TRBV12-3/TRBV12-4; J gene: TRBJ1-5; D gene: NA; clone size: many; CDR3 DNA: TGTGCCAGCAGCGACGTAAATCAGCCCCAGCATTTT; CDR3 protein: CASSDVNQPQHF
V gene: TRBV20-1; J gene: TRBJ1-4; D gene: TRBD1; clone size: few; CDR3 DNA: TGCAGTGCTAGCGACAGGGGGTATTACTCAACTAATGAAAAACTGTTTTTT; CDR3 protein: CSASDRGYYSTNEKLFF
V gene: TRBV7-3; J gene: TRBJ2-3; D gene: NA; clone size: NA; CDR3 DNA: TGTGCCAGCAGCTTACGGGCTTCGGGAGCAGATACGCAGTATTTT; CDR3 protein: CASSLRASGADTQYF
V gene: TRBV29-1; J gene: TRBJ1-1; D gene: TRBD1; clone size: NA; CDR3 DNA: TGCAGCGTTGAAACGGACAGGTTGAGCACTGAAGCTTTCTTT; CDR3 protein: CSVETDRLSTEAFF
V gene: TRBV5-1; J gene: TRBJ2-7; D gene: NA; clone size: many; CDR3 DNA: TGCGCCAGCAGCCCCACCGGGCCTACCTACGAGCAGTACTTC; CDR3 protein: CASSPTGPTYEQYF
V gene: TRBV6-1; J gene: TRBJ1-1; D gene: NA; clone size: NA; CDR3 DNA: TGTGCCAGCAGAGACGCCCCAGGACCGAACACTGAAGCTTTCTTT; CDR3 protein: CASRDAPGPNTEAFF
V gene: TRBV7-2; J gene: TRBJ1-1; D gene: NA; clone size: NA; CDR3 DNA: TGTGCCAGCAGCCCAGGCGGGGGATACACTGAAGCTTTCTTT; CDR3 protein: CASSPGGGYTEAFF
V gene: TRBV20-1; J gene: TRBJ2-2; D gene: NA; clone size: few; CDR3 DNA: TGCAGTGCTCATGATGACACGAACACCGGGGAGCTGTTTTTT; CDR3 protein: CSAHDDTNTGELFF
V gene: TRBV20-1; J gene: TRBJ2-7; D gene: TRBD2; clone size: few; CDR3 DNA: TGCAGTGCTCCGGGACTAGTGGTCCCCTACGAGCAGTACTTC; CDR3 protein: CSAPGLVVPYEQYF
V gene: TRBV20-1; J gene: TRBJ2-1; D gene: NA; clone size: NA; CDR3 DNA: TGCAGTGCTAGCAATACGGGTGTACTTGAGCAGTTCTTC; CDR3 protein: CSASNTGVLEQFF
V gene: TRBV7-2; J gene: TRBJ2-1; D gene: NA; clone size: NA; CDR3 DNA: TGTGCCAGCAGCTTAGCGGGAGCTCCCTACAATGAGCAGTTCTTC; CDR3 protein: CASSLAGAPYNEQFF
V gene: TRBV5-6; J gene: TRBJ2-5; D gene: NA; clone size: few; CDR3 DNA: TGTGCCAGCAGCTCGGCCGGGACACCCCAAGAGACCCAGTACTTC; CDR3 protein: CASSSAGTPQETQYF
V gene: TRBV6-2/TRBV6-3; J gene: TRBJ1-2; D gene: TRBD1; clone size: few; CDR3 DNA: TGTGCCAGCAGTTTAATTGGACAGGGTTACACCTTC; CDR3 protein: CASSLIGQGYTF
V gene: TRBV7-2; J gene: TRBJ2-1; D gene: TRBD2; clone size: NA; CDR3 DNA: TGTGCCAGCCGACCTCCTGGGACTAGCGTTAATGAGCAGTTCTTC; CDR3 protein: CASRPPGTSVNEQFF
V gene: TRBV6-1; J gene: TRBJ2-5; D gene: TRBD2; clone size: NA; CDR3 DNA: TGTGCCAGCAGACCCTCGGGGGGGGAAGAGACCCAGTACTTC; CDR3 protein: CASRPSGGEETQYF
V gene: TRBV20-1; J gene: TRBJ2-3; D gene: TRBD2; clone size: once; CDR3 DNA: TGCTGTGCTAAATCAGCGCGGGAGGGTTACACAGATACGCAGTATTTT; CDR3 protein: CCAKSAREGYTDTQYF
V gene: TRBV5-1; J gene: TRBJ2-7; D gene: NA; clone size: many; CDR3 DNA: TGCGCCAGCAGCTTGGAATTAGGACGCGAGCAGTACTTC; CDR3 protein: CASSLELGREQYF
V gene: TRBV20-1; J gene: TRBJ1-3; D gene: NA; clone size: few; CDR3 DNA: TGCAGTGCTACCGGAGTCTCTGGAAACACCATATATTTT; CDR3 protein: CSATGVSGNTIYF
V gene: TRBV4-2; J gene: TRBJ2-5; D gene: NA; clone size: few; CDR3 DNA: TGTGCCAGCAGCCAAGGGGATGGGGGGATAGAGACCCAGTACTTC; CDR3 protein: CASSQGDGGIETQYF
V gene: TRBV6-4; J gene: TRBJ2-1; D gene: NA; clone size: NA; CDR3 DNA: TGTGCCACCTCCCAGTACAATGAGCAGTTCTTC; CDR3 protein: CATSQYNEQFF
V gene: TRBV20-1; J gene: TRBJ2-2; D gene: NA; clone size: NA; CDR3 DNA: TGCAGTGCTAGAGTGGGTAGCTACACCGGGGAGCTGTTTTTT; CDR3 protein: CSARVGSYTGELFF
V gene: TRBV28; J gene: TRBJ2-7; D gene: NA; clone size: NA; CDR3 DNA: TGTGCCAGCAGTCGATACGAGCAGTACTTC; CDR3 protein: CASSRYEQYF
V gene: TRBV29-1; J gene: TRBJ1-2; D gene: TRBD1; clone size: NA; CDR3 DNA: TGCAGCGTGACGACCGCTTGGACATGGACAGGAGTGAGACTTAACTATGGCTACACCTTC; CDR3 protein: CSVTTAWTWTGVRLNYGYTF
V gene: TRBV3-1; J gene: TRBJ2-7; D gene: TRBD2; clone size: NA; CDR3 DNA: TGTGCCAGCAGTCCCGGGGGGTTCGCCTACGAGCAGTACTTC; CDR3 protein: CASSPGGFAYEQYF
V gene: TRBV12-3/TRBV12-4; J gene: TRBJ2-7; D gene: TRBD1; clone size: many; CDR3 DNA: TGTGCCAGCAGTTCTACAGGGGGCGGCTGGTACGAGCAGTACTTC; CDR3 protein: CASSSTGGGWYEQYF
V gene: TRBV20-1; J gene: TRBJ1-2; D gene: NA; clone size: NA; CDR3 DNA: TGCAGTGCTATGGAGGAACCTTCCCGTGGCTACACCTTC; CDR3 protein: CSAMEEPSRGYTF
V gene: TRBV18; J gene: TRBJ1-4; D gene: NA; clone size: NA; CDR3 DNA: TGTGCCAGCTCACCACGGGGGTCAGCTAATGAAAAACTGTTTTTT; CDR3 protein: CASSPRGSANEKLFF
V gene: TRBV5-1; J gene: TRBJ1-1; D gene: NA; clone size: many; CDR3 DNA: TGCGCCAGCAGCTTGGCCGGTAGCGGAAGGAACACTGAAGCTTTCTTT; CDR3 protein: CASSLAGSGRNTEAFF
V gene: TRBV7-9; J gene: TRBJ1-4; D gene: TRBD1; clone size: few; CDR3 DNA: TGTGCCAGCAGCACCTCCCAGACAGGGGATAATGAAAAACTGTTTTTT; CDR3 protein: CASSTSQTGDNEKLFF
V gene: TRBV7-3; J gene: TRBJ2-3; D gene: TRBD2; clone size: NA; CDR3 DNA: TGTGCCAGCAGCGTCAGCGGGGGGAACACAGATACGCAGTATTTT; CDR3 protein: CASSVSGGNTDTQYF
V gene: TRBV20-1; J gene: TRBJ2-5; D gene: NA; clone size: many; CDR3 DNA: TGCAGTGCCCAGGGTTCCGAGACCCAGTACTTC; CDR3 protein: CSAQGSETQYF
V gene: TRBV11-2; J gene: TRBJ2-1; D gene: TRBD2; clone size: few; CDR3 DNA: TGTGCCAGCAGCCCAGCAGCGGGAGGGAGTTTAGATGAGCAGTTCTTC; CDR3 protein: CASSPAAGGSLDEQFF
V gene: TRBV28; J gene: TRBJ1-5; D gene: TRBD1; clone size: few; CDR3 DNA: TGTGCCAGCAGTTCCCAGGGGGGCCCCGAGCATTTT; CDR3 protein: CASSSQGGPEHF
V gene: TRBV7-2; J gene: TRBJ2-3; D gene: NA; clone size: NA; CDR3 DNA: TGTGCCAGCAGCCGTGCCTTATATTCATCCACAGATACGCAGTATTTT; CDR3 protein: CASSRALYSSTDTQYF
V gene: TRBV20-1; J gene: TRBJ2-1; D gene: NA; clone size: many; CDR3 DNA: TGCAGTGCTCCTCCGGGTGGGAGGAAGGGCAATGAGCAGTTCTTC; CDR3 protein: CSAPPGGRKGNEQFF
V gene: TRBV12-3/TRBV12-4; J gene: TRBJ2-7; D gene: NA; clone size: NA; CDR3 DNA: TGTGCCAGCAGTTTAGCTGGTAGGGGCGAGCAGTACTTC; CDR3 protein: CASSLAGRGEQYF
V gene: TRBV5-6; J gene: TRBJ1-1; D gene: NA; clone size: NA; CDR3 DNA: TGTGCCAGCAGCACGAGACAGAGCCTCGGGACTGAAGCTTTCTTT; CDR3 protein: CASSTRQSLGTEAFF
V gene: TRBV7-3; J gene: TRBJ2-5; D gene: NA; clone size: few; CDR3 DNA: TGTGCCAGCAGCTTAGCAGGGCCCCCCCCAGAGACCCAGTACTTC; CDR3 protein: CASSLAGPPPETQYF